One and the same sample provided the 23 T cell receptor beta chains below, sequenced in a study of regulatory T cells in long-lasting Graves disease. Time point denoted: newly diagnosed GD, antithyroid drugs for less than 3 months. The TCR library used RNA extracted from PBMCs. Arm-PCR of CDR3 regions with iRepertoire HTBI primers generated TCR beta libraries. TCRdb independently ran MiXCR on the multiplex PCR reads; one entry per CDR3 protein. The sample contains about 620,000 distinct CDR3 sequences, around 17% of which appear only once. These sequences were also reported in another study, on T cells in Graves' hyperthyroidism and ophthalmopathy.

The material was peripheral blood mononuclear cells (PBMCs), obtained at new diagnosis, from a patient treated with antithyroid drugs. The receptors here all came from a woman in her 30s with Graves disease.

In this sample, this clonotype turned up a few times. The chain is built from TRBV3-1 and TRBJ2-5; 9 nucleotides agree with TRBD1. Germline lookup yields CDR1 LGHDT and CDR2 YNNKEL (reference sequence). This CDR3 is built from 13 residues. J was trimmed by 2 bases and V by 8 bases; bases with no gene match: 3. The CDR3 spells CASGTGLQETQYF. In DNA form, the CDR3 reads TGTGCCAGCGGGACAGGGTTACAAGAGACCCAGTACTTC.

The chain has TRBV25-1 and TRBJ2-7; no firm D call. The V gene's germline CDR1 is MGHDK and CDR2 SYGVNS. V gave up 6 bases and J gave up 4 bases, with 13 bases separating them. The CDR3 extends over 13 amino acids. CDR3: CASRANTNYEQYF. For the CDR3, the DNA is TGTGCCAGCAGGGCGAACACTAATTACGAGCAGTACTTC.

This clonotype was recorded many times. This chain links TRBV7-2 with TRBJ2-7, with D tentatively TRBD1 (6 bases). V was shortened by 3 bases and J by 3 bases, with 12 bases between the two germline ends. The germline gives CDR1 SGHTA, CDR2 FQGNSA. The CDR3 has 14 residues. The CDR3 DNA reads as TGTGCCAGCAGCTTTGCAGGGGCAAACTACGAGCAGTACTTC. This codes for CASSFAGANYEQYF.

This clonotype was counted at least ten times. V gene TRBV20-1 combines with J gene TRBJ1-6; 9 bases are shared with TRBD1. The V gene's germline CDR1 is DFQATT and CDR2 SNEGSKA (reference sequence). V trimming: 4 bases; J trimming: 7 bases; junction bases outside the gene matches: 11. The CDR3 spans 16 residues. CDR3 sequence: CSAIKDPQGANSPLHF. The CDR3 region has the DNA TGCAGTGCTATTAAGGACCCACAGGGGGCGAATTCACCCCTCCACTTT.

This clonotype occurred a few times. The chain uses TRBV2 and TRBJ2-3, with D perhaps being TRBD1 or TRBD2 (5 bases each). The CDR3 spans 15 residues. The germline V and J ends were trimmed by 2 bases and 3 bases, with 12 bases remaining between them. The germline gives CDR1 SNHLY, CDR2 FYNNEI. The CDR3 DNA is TGTGCCAGCAGTGAATGGGACCCTATTACAGATACGCAGTATTTT. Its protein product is CASSEWDPITDTQYF.

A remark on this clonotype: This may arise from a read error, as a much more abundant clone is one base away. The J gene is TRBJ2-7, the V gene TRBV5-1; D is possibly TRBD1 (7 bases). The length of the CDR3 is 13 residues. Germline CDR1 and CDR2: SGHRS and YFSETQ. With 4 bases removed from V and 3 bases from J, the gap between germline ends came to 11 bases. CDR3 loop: CASSQQGGYEQYF. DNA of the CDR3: TGCGCCAGCAGCCAGCAGGGGGGCTACGAGCAGTACTTC.

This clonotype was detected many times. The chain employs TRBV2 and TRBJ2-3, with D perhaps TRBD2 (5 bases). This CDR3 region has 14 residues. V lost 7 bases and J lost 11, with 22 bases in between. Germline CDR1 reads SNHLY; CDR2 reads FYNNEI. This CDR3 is CASIKTGVEVGQYF. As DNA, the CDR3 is TGTGCCAGCATTAAAACCGGGGTAGAGGTGGGGCAGTATTTT.

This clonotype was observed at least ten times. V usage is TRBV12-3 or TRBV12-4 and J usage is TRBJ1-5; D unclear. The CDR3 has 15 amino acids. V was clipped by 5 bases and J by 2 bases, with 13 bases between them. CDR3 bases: TGTGCCAGCAGTCCAAAGGGTTCGGGCAATCAGCCCCAGCATTTT. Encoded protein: CASSPKGSGNQPQHF.

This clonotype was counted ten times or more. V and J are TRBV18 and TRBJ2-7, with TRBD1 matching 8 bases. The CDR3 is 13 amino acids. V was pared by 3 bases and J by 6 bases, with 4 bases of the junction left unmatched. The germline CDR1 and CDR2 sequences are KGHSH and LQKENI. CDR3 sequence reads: CASSPLDRAEQYF. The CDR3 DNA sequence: TGTGCCAGCTCACCTTTGGACAGGGCCGAGCAGTACTTC.

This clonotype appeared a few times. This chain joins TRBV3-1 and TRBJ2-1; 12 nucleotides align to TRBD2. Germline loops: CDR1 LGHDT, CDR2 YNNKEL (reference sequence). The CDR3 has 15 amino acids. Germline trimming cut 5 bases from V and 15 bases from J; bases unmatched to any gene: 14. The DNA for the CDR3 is TGTGCCAGCAGCTCCCAGACTAGCGGGGGCGTTACAATGTTCTTC. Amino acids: CASSSQTSGGVTMFF.

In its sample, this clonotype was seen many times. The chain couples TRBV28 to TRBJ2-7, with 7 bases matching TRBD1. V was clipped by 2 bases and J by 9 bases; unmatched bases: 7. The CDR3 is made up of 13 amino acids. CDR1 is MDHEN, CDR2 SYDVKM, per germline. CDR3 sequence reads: CASSLLIAGGQYF. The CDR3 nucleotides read TGTGCCAGCAGTTTACTTATAGCAGGGGGGCAGTACTTC.

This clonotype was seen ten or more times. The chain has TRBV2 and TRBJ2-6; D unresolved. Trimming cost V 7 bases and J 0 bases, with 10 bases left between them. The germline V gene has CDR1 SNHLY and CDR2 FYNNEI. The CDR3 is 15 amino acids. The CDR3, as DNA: TGTGCCAGCAAAGGTTCCTACTCTGGGGCCAACGTCCTGACTTTC. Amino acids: CASKGSYSGANVLTF.

The chain's CDR3 is CASRMTDGELFF. In DNA, the CDR3 is TGTGCCAGCAGGATGACAGACGGGGAGCTGTTTTTT. The chain has TRBV28 and TRBJ2-2; TRBD1 is a possible D gene (5 bases). Germline V gene sequence: CDR1 MDHEN, CDR2 SYDVKM. Trimming took off 6 bases at V and 7 bases at J, with 9 bases between the two ends. This CDR3 is 12 amino acids long.

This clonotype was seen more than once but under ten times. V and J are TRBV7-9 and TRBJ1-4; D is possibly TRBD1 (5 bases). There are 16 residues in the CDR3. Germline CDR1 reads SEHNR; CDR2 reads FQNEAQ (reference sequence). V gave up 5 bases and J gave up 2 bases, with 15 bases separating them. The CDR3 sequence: CASSHRDGLTNEKLFF. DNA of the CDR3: TGTGCCAGCAGCCATAGGGACGGGCTCACTAATGAAAAACTGTTTTTT. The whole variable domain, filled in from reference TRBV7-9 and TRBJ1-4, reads DTGVSQNPRHKITKRGQNVTFRCDPISEHNRLYWYRQTLGQGPEFLTYFQNEAQLEKSRLLSDRFSAERPKGSFSTLEIQRTEQGDSAMYLCASSHRDGLTNEKLFFGSGTQLSVL.

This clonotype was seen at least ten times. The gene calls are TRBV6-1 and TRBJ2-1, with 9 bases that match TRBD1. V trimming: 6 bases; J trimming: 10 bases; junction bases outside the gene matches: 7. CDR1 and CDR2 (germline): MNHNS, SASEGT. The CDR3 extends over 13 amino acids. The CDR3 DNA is TGTGCCAGCAGGTGGGACAGGGATACCGAGCAGTTCTTC. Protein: CASRWDRDTEQFF.

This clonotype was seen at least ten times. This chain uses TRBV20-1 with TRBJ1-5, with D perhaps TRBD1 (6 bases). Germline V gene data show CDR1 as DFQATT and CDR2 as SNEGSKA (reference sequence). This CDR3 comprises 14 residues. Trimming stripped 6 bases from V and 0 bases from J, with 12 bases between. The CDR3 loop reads CSALRTDSNQPQHF. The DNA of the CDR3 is TGCAGTGCCTTAAGGACAGATAGCAATCAGCCCCAGCATTTT.

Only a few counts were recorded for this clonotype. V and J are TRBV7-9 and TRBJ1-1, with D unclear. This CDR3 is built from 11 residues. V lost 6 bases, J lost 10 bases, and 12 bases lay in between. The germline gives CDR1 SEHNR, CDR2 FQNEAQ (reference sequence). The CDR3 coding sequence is TGTGCCAGCAGTCGAGAGAATGGAGCTTTCTTT. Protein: CASSRENGAFF. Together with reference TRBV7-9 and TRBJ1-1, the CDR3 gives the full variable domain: DTGVSQNPRHKITKRGQNVTFRCDPISEHNRLYWYRQTLGQGPEFLTYFQNEAQLEKSRLLSDRFSAERPKGSFSTLEIQRTEQGDSAMYLCASSRENGAFFGQGTRLTVV.

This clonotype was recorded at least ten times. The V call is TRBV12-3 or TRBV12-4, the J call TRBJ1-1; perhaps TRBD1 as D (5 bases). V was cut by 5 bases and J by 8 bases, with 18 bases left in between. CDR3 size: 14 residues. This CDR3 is CASSRQPGREEAFF. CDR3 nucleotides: TGTGCCAGCAGTCGACAGCCGGGAAGAGAAGAAGCTTTCTTT.

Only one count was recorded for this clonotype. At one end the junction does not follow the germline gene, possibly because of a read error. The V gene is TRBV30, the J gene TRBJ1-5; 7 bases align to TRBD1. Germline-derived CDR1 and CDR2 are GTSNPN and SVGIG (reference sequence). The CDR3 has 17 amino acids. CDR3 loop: CARRECLDRASTQPQHF. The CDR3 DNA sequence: TGTGCCCGGAGGGAATGTCTCGACAGGGCCTCGACTCAGCCCCAGCATTTT.

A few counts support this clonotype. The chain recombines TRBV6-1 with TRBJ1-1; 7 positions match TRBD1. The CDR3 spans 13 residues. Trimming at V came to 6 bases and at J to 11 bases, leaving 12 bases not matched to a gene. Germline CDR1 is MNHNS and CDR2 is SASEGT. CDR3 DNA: TGTGCCAGCAGGTTCGACAGGGATCGGGCGGCTTTCTTT. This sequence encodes CASRFDRDRAAFF.

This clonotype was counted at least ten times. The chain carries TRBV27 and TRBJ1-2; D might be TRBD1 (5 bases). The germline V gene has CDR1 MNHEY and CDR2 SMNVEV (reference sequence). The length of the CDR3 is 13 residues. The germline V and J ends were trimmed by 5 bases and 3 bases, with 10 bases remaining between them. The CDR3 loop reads CASSPEGHYGYTF. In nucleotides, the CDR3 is TGTGCCAGCAGTCCGGAGGGGCACTATGGCTACACCTTC.

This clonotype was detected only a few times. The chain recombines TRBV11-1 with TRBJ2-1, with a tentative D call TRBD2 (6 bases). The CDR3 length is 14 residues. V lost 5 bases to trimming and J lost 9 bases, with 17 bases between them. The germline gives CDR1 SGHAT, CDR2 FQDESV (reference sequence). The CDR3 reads CASSPRWGSGEQFF. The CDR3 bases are TGTGCCAGCAGCCCGCGCTGGGGTAGCGGTGAGCAGTTCTTC.

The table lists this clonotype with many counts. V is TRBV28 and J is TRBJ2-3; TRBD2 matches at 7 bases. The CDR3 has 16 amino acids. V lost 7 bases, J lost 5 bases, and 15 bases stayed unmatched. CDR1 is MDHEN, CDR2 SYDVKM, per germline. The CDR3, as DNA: TGTGCCAGCAAAATGGGCGGGAACTGGGGGGGAGATACGCAGTATTTT. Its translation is CASKMGGNWGGDTQYF.